These 24 T cell receptor beta chains were all obtained from the same sample, sequenced in a study of T cells in Graves' hyperthyroidism and ophthalmopathy. From RNA transcripts, TCR beta CDR3 regions were amplified. Researchers ran a first-round RT-PCR on the TCR CDR3 using the HTBI primer set. From the multiplex PCR reads, TCRdb called clonotypes with MiXCR, one entry per CDR3 protein. The data contain nearly 600,000 distinct CDR3 sequences, about 15% of them seen just once; the ten biggest clones take up more than 4.5%. Input material: blood. The source is a woman aged 25 to 39 with Graves' hyperthyroidism that later progressed to Graves' ophthalmopathy.

The CDR3: CASSLDGTPDTQYF. CDR3 sequence (DNA): TGCGCCAGCAGCTTGGATGGCACACCAGATACGCAGTATTTT. The V gene is TRBV5-1, the J gene TRBJ2-3; D remains unclear. The CDR3 has 14 amino acids. Trimming cost V 0 bases and J 4 bases, with 9 bases left between them. CDR1 and CDR2 (germline): SGHRS, YFSETQ. Using reference TRBV5-1 and TRBJ2-3 for the parts outside the CDR3, the full variable domain is KAGVTQTPRYLIKTRGQQVTLSCSPISGHRSVSWYQQTPGQGLQFLFEYFSETQRNKGNFPGRFSGRQFSNSRSEMNVSTLELGDSALYLCASSLDGTPDTQYFGPGTRLTVL.

This clonotype was found many times. The chain carries TRBV28 and TRBJ1-2; 7 nucleotides line up with TRBD1. The CDR3 has 12 residues. CDR1 and CDR2 (germline): MDHEN, SYDVKM. Trimming at V came to 7 bases and at J to 4 bases, leaving 3 bases not matched to a gene. CDR3 DNA: TGTGCCAGCAAGACAGGGACCTATGGCTACACCTTC. Protein: CASKTGTYGYTF.

The chain couples TRBV6-1 to TRBJ2-2; 7 bases agree with TRBD2. V shed 8 bases, J shed 1 base, and the junction held 4 bases outside the gene matches. The CDR3 has 14 amino acids. Germline V gives CDR1 MNHNS, CDR2 SASEGT. The CDR3 region has the DNA TGTGCCAGCCTAAGCGGGGTGAACACCGGGGAGCTGTTTTTT. Its translation is CASLSGVNTGELFF.

This clonotype appeared a few times. This chain uses TRBV5-1 with TRBJ1-3; 7 bases agree with TRBD1. The CDR3 is made up of 18 amino acids. V was pared by 3 bases and J by 6 bases, with 18 bases of the junction left unmatched. Germline-derived CDR1 and CDR2 are SGHRS and YFSETQ. The CDR3 here is CASSSTRDRRGIENTIYF. CDR3 coding DNA: TGCGCCAGCAGCTCAACAAGGGACAGACGTGGAATCGAAAACACCATATATTTT.

This clonotype was counted between two and nine times. This chain uses TRBV7-8 with TRBJ1-1; D possibly corresponds to TRBD1 (5 bases). CDR1 and CDR2 (germline): SGHVS, FQNEAQ. This CDR3 region has 14 residues. The V end lost 3 bases, the J end lost 4 bases, and 12 bases lay between the germline ends. The CDR3 nucleotides are TGTGCCAGCAGCTTGACAGCAACGATCACTGAAGCTTTCTTT. Its translation: CASSLTATITEAFF.

This clonotype was seen a few times. V usage is TRBV5-4 and J usage is TRBJ1-3, with a weak D call TRBD1 (6 bases). Trimming shortened V by 5 bases and J by 5 bases, and 14 bases separated the two germline ends. The CDR3 is 14 amino acids. CDR1 SGHNT and CDR2 YYREEE come from the germline V gene (reference sequence). Here the CDR3 DNA reads TGTGCCAGCAGGGAACAGGGCAGCCGAAACACCATATATTTT. Protein: CASREQGSRNTIYF.

The V and J genes are TRBV5-1 and TRBJ1-1; the D is unclear. Between the trimmed V and J ends, which lost 4 bases and 1 base, there was a span of 11 bases. Germline CDR1 reads SGHRS; CDR2 reads YFSETQ. The CDR3 spans 14 residues. CDR3 nucleotides: TGCGCCAGCAGCGTACATATTTCGAACACTGAAGCTTTCTTT. Translated, it gives CASSVHISNTEAFF.

The chain is built from TRBV7-3 and TRBJ2-5; unclear D gene. CDR3 length: 13 residues. The germline V gene encodes CDR1 SGHTA and CDR2 FQGTGA. V was shortened by 5 bases and J by 2 bases, with 9 bases between the two germline ends. The CDR3 region has the DNA TGTGCCAGCAGCCGGAATATACAAGAGACCCAGTACTTC. Its protein product is CASSRNIQETQYF.

The chain combines TRBV25-1 with TRBJ2-7; D is uncertain. Looked up from germline, CDR1 is MGHDK and CDR2 is SYGVNS. The CDR3 sequence is 12 residues long. Trimming removed 7 bases from V and 4 bases from J, with 11 bases in between. DNA of the CDR3: TGTGCCAGCAACTCCTTGGGTTACGAGCAGTACTTC. It codes for CASNSLGYEQYF.

The chain combines TRBV18 with TRBJ1-1, with D unclear. There are 15 residues in the CDR3. Deletions cut 0 bases from V and 1 base from J, with 9 bases between. Germline V lookup: CDR1 KGHSH, CDR2 LQKENI. CDR3 amino acids: CASSPPWAWNTEAFF. The CDR3 DNA follows: TGTGCCAGCTCACCACCGTGGGCATGGAACACTGAAGCTTTCTTT.

In this sample, this clonotype turned up many times. The genes are TRBV27 and TRBJ2-2; TRBD1 is a possible D gene (5 bases). V lost 5 bases to trimming and J lost 8 bases, with 12 bases between them. Germline-derived CDR1 and CDR2 are MNHEY and SMNVEV (reference sequence). The CDR3 loop spans 13 amino acids. CDR3 coding DNA: TGTGCCAGCAGTAAACCCCGGACAGGGGAGCTGTTTTTT. Amino acid sequence: CASSKPRTGELFF.

This clonotype was seen many times. This chain joins TRBV12-3 or TRBV12-4 and TRBJ2-3, with D hard to call. This CDR3 is 13 amino acids long. Trimming took off 4 bases at V and 4 bases at J, with 9 bases between the two ends. CDR3 sequence reads: CASSYQSADTQYF. In nucleotides, the CDR3 is TGTGCCAGCAGTTACCAGTCGGCAGATACGCAGTATTTT.

The chain uses TRBV6-1 and TRBJ2-7; D not resolved. This CDR3 contains 15 residues. The germline V and J ends were trimmed by 5 bases and 0 bases, with 14 bases remaining between them. CDR1 is MNHNS and CDR2 is SASEGT in the germline V gene. This CDR3 is CASSSQPYSSYEQYF. The CDR3 DNA reads as TGTGCCAGCAGTTCCCAACCATACAGCTCCTACGAGCAGTACTTC.

The table lists this clonotype with many counts. The chain combines TRBV28 with TRBJ1-6, with D unresolved. Per germline, CDR1 MDHEN and CDR2 SYDVKM. The CDR3 consists of 14 residues. Trimming shortened V by 7 bases and J by 7 bases, and 14 bases separated the two germline ends. The CDR3 DNA is TGTGCCAGCACAGCGGGGAACGTGAATTCACCCCTCCACTTT. Protein product: CASTAGNVNSPLHF.

With respect to this clonotype: Since a much larger clone is just one base distant, this may be a read error. This chain uses TRBV29-1 with TRBJ2-1; D may be TRBD1 (6 bases). V was pared by 8 bases and J by 8 bases, with 13 bases between. The germline V gene has CDR1 SQVTM and CDR2 ANQGSEA. CDR3 length: 11 residues. The CDR3 region is CSIGQLYEQFF. The CDR3 nucleotides are TGCAGCATTGGACAGTTGTATGAGCAGTTCTTC.

This clonotype was seen more than once but under ten times. Possible read error: a much larger clone is one base away. The chain recombines TRBV7-2 with TRBJ2-3; D is unclear. There are 12 residues in the CDR3. Germline V CDR1 and CDR2: SGHTA, FQGNSA. The V end lost 4 bases, the J end lost 1 base, and 3 bases lay between the germline ends. Written as DNA, the CDR3 is TGTGCCAGCAGCTGGGGCACAGATACGCAGTATTTT. Protein sequence: CASSWGTDTQYF.

This clonotype was detected ten times or more. The chain joins TRBV18 to TRBJ2-3; D is perhaps TRBD2 (6 bases). Germline CDR1 KGHSH, CDR2 LQKENI. V lost 2 bases and J 1 base, leaving 16 bases between the germline ends. This CDR3 contains 17 residues. CDR3 amino acids: CASSPGLSQRGTDTQYF. The CDR3, as DNA: TGTGCCAGCTCACCAGGCCTAAGCCAGCGGGGCACAGATACGCAGTATTTT.

In this sample, this clonotype turned up many times. This rearrangement joins TRBV12-3 or TRBV12-4 to TRBJ1-2, with D unclear. Trimming removed 5 bases from V and 4 bases from J, with 11 bases in between. The CDR3 extends over 13 amino acids. CDR3 sequence (DNA): TGTGCCAGCAGTACAAGGTTGATCTATGGCTACACCTTC. Its translation is CASSTRLIYGYTF.

This clonotype was detected only a few times. The rearrangement uses TRBV7-2 and TRBJ1-5; 7 nucleotides align to TRBD1. The junction had 4 bases not matched to a gene; V was cut back by 2 bases and J by 3 bases. CDR3 length equals 15 residues. Germline V gene data show CDR1 as SGHTA and CDR2 as FQGNSA. The CDR3 is CASSLQTGNNQPQHF. The CDR3 coding sequence is TGTGCCAGCAGCTTACAGACAGGGAACAATCAGCCCCAGCATTTT.

This chain links TRBV20-1 with TRBJ2-1; 14 bases match TRBD2. V lost 6 bases to trimming and J lost 10 bases; unmatched junction nucleotides: 14. CDR3 size: 16 residues. Germline values: CDR1 DFQATT, CDR2 SNEGSKA (reference sequence). The CDR3 is CSAYRLAGGPLGEQFF. The CDR3 DNA follows: TGCAGTGCATACAGACTAGCGGGAGGGCCCCTCGGAGAGCAGTTCTTC.

This clonotype was detected a few times. The chain has TRBV6-1 and TRBJ2-7, with a weak D call TRBD2 (7 bases). Germline CDR1 reads MNHNS; CDR2 reads SASEGT. The CDR3 consists of 15 residues. Trimming took off 6 bases at V and 2 bases at J, with 17 bases between the two ends. The CDR3, as DNA: TGTGCCAGCAGGGGGGGGCTAGCGGAGACCTACGAGCAGTACTTC. It specifies CASRGGLAETYEQYF.

The chain combines TRBV29-1 with TRBJ2-2; D gene ambiguous. The V and J ends lost 3 bases and 0 bases respectively, with 5 bases between them. Looked up from germline, CDR1 is SQVTM and CDR2 is ANQGSEA. The CDR3 contains 13 residues. This CDR3 reads CSVDSANTGELFF. As DNA, the CDR3 is TGCAGCGTTGACTCCGCGAACACCGGGGAGCTGTTTTTT.

This clonotype came up a few times. At one end, the junction sequence differs from germline, possibly due to a read error. The rearrangement joins TRBV18 to TRBJ2-5; no clear D gene. CDR3 length equals 14 residues. Germline CDR1 reads KGHSH; CDR2 reads LQKENI. CDR3 DNA: TGTACCAGCTCACCAGGTACACGGCAAGAGACCCAGTACTTC. Protein sequence: CTSSPGTRQETQYF.

This clonotype was observed a handful of times. The CDR3 bases are TGCAGTGCTAGCCCAGGGGGCTCGAACACCGGGGAGCTGTTTTTT. Protein: CSASPGGSNTGELFF. This chain links TRBV20-1 with TRBJ2-2; 8 nucleotides line up with TRBD1. The ends lost 3 bases at V and 0 bases at J; junction bases unmatched: 3. Germline V CDR1 and CDR2: DFQATT, SNEGSKA (reference sequence). The CDR3 is made up of 15 amino acids.